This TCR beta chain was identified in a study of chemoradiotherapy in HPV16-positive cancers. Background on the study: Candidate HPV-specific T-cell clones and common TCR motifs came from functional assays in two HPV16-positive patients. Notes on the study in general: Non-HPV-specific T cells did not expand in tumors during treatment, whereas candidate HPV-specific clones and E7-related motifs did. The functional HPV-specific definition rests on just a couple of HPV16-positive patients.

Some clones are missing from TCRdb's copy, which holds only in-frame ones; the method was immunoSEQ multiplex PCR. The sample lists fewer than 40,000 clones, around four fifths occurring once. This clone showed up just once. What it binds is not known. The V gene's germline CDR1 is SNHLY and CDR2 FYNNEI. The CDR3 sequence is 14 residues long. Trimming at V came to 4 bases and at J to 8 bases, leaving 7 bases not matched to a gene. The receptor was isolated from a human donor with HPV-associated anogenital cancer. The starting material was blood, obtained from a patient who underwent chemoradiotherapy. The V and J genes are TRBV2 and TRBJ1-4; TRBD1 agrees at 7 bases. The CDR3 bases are TGTGCCAGCAGTGTTAACAGGGGAGGGGAAAAACTGTTTTTT. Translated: CASSVNRGGEKLFF.